This TCR beta chain stems from a study of regulatory T cells in long-lasting Graves disease. This clonotype was counted many times. The ends were cut back, 4 bases at V and 4 bases at J, with 11 bases in the middle. There are 13 residues in the CDR3. The germline CDR1 and CDR2 sequences are SGHNT and YENEEA. The TCR beta library used iRepertoire HTBI primers with Arm-PCR amplification of CDR3. TCRdb reprocessed the multiplex PCR reads with MiXCR, giving one entry per CDR3 protein. This sample has some 250,000 distinct CDR3 sequences; 20% to 25% occur once, and the top ten carry roughly 14%. Time point: newly diagnosed GD, antithyroid drugs for less than 3 months. RNA extracted from PBMCs served as the sequencing template.

Here the sequenced sample was peripheral blood mononuclear cells (PBMCs), taken at new diagnosis, from a patient treated with antithyroid drugs. The receptor comes from a female donor with Graves disease. The J gene is TRBJ2-7, the V gene TRBV11-3; no definite D call. This CDR3 reads CASSSNLGYEQYF. CDR3 bases: TGTGCCAGCAGCTCGAATCTAGGGTACGAGCAGTACTTC. Variable domain in full (rest from reference TRBV11-3 and TRBJ2-7): EAGVVQSPRYKIIEKKQPVAFWCNPISGHNTLYWYLQNLGQGPELLIRYENEEAVDDSQLPKDRFSAERLKGVDSTLKIQPAELGDSAVYLCASSSNLGYEQYFGPGTRLTVT.